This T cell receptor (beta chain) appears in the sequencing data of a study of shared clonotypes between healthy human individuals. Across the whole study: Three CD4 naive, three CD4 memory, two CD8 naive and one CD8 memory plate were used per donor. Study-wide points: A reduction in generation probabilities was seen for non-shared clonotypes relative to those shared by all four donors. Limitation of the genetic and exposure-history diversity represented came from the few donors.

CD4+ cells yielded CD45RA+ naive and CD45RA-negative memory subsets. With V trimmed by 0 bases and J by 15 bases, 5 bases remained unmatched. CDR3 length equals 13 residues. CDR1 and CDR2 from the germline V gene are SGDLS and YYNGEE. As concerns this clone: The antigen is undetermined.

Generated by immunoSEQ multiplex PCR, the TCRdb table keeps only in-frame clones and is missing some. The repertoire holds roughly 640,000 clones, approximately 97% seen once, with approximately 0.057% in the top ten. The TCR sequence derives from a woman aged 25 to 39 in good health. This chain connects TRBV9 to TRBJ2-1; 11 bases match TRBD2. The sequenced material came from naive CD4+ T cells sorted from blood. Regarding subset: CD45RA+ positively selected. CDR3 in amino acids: CASSVVAGGPGFF. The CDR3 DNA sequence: TGTGCCAGCAGCGTAGTAGCGGGAGGGCCAGGGTTCTTC.